This TCR beta chain is drawn from a study of T cells expressing NK-cell markers. TCRdb reprocessed the 5' RACE reads and reports one entry per CDR3 protein, with no DNA. The specimen's table records about 150,000 distinct CDR3 sequences. This receptor was identified in a woman in her forties or fifties in good health. Source material: blood T cells: a sorted CD56 or NKG2C T cell subset, CD4+ or CD8+ T cells, or bulk PBMC T cells (not recorded which).

The CDR3 loop reads CSARDVRGGDSNQPQHF. The V call is TRBV20-1, the J call TRBJ1-5; TCRdb lists TRBD1, though no DNA is available to test this call. The CDR3 loop spans 17 amino acids. The germline V gene has CDR1 DFQATT and CDR2 SNEGSKA (reference sequence).